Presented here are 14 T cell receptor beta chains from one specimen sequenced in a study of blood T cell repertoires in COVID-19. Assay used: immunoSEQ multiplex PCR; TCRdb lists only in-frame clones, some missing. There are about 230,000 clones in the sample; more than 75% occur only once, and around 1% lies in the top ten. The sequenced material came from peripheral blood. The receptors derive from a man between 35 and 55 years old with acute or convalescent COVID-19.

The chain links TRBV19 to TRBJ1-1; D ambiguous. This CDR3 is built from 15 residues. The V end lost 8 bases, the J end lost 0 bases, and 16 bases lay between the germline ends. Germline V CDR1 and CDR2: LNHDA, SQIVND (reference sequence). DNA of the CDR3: TGTGCCAGTTCACTAGTCGAGGGCGTGAACACTGAAGCTTTCTTT. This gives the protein CASSLVEGVNTEAFF.

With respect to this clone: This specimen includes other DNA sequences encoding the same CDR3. The CDR3 region has the DNA TGTGCCAGCAGCTTAGACAGGAACACTGAAGCTTTCTTT. It specifies CASSLDRNTEAFF. V and J are TRBV7-7 and TRBJ1-1; D remains unclear. The CDR3 has 13 residues. Germline assignment: CDR1 SSHAT and CDR2 FNYEAQ (reference sequence). The V and J ends lost 1 base and 1 base respectively, with 4 bases between them.

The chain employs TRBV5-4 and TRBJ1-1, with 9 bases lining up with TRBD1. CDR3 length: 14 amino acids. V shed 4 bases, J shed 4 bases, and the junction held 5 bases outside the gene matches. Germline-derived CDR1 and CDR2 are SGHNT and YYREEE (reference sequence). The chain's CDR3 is CASSGGTGRTEAFF. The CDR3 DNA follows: TGTGCCAGCAGCGGGGGGACAGGGCGCACTGAAGCTTTCTTT. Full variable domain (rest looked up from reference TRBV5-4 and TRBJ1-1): ETGVTQSPTHLIKTRGQQVTLRCSSQSGHNTVSWYQQALGQGPQFIFQYYREEENGRGNFPPRFSGLQFPNYSSELNVNALELDDSALYLCASSGGTGRTEAFFGQGTRLTVV.

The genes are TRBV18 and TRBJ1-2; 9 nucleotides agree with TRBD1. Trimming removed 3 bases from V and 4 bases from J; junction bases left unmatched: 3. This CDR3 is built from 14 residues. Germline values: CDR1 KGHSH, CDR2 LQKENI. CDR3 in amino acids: CASSPTGGAYGYTF. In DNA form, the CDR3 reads TGTGCCAGCTCACCGACAGGGGGTGCCTATGGCTACACCTTC.

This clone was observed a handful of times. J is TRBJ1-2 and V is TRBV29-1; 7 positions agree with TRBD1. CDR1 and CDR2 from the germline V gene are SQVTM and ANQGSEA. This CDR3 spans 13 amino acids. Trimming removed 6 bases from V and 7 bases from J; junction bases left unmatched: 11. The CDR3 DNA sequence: TGCAGCGTCGAAACTGACAGGGTCGGTGGCTACACCTTC. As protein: CSVETDRVGGYTF.

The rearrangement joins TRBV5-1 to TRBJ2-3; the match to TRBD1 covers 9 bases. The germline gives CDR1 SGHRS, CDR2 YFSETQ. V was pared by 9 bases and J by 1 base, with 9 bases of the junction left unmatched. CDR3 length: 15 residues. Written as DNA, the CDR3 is TGCGCCACGGGGACAGGGCGCGGGGGCACAGATACGCAGTATTTT. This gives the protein CATGTGRGGTDTQYF.

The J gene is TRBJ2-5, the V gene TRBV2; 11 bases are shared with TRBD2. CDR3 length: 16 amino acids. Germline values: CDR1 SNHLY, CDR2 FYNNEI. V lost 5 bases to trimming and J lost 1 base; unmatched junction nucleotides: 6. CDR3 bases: TGTGCCAGCAGTAAAGGGACTAGCGGACTCCAAGAGACCCAGTACTTC. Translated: CASSKGTSGLQETQYF.

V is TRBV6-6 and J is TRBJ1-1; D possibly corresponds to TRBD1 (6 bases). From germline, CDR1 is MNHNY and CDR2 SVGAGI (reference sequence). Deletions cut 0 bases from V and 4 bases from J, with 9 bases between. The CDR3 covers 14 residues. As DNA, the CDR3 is TGTGCCAGCAGTTACTCCCAGGGGATCACTGAAGCTTTCTTT. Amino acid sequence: CASSYSQGITEAFF.

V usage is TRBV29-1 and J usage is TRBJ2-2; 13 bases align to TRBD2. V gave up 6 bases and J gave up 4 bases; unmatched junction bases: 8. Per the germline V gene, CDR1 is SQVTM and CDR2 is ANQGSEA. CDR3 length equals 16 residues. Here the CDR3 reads CSVGTSGAVGTGELFF. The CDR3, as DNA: TGCAGCGTGGGGACTAGCGGGGCAGTAGGCACCGGGGAGCTGTTTTTT.

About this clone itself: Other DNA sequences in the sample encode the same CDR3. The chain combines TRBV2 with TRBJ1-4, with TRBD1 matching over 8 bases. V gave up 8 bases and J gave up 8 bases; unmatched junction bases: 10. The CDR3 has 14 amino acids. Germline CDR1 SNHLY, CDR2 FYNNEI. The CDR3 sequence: CASRQGMGSEKLFF. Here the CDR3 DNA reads TGTGCCAGCCGACAGGGGATGGGTTCGGAAAAACTGTTTTTT.

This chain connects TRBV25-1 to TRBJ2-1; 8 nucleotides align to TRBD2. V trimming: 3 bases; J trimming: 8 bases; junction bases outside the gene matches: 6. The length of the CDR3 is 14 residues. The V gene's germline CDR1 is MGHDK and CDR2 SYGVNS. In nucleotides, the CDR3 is TGTGCCAGCAGTGATGTAGCGGGGCGGGATGAGCAGTTCTTC. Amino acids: CASSDVAGRDEQFF.

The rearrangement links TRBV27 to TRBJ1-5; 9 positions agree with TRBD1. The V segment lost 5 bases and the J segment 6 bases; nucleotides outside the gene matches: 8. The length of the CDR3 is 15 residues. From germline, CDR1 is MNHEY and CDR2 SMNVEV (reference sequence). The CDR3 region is CASSPDRGSGQPQHF. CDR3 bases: TGTGCCAGCAGTCCCGACAGGGGGTCGGGTCAGCCCCAGCATTTT.

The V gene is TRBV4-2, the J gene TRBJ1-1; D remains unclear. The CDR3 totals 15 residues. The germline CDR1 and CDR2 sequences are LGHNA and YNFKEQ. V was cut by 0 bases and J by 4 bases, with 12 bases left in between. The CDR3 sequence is CASSQEETAGTEAFF. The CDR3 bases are TGTGCCAGCAGCCAAGAGGAGACGGCTGGCACTGAAGCTTTCTTT.

The CDR3 here is CASSELGTGPGGYTF. The CDR3 region has the DNA TGTGCCAGCAGTGAACTCGGGACAGGGCCGGGAGGCTACACCTTC. The gene calls are TRBV2 and TRBJ1-2; TRBD1 matches at 9 bases. In germline, CDR1 is SNHLY, CDR2 FYNNEI. Trimming cost V 2 bases and J 8 bases; bases outside gene matches: 9. The CDR3 spans 15 residues.